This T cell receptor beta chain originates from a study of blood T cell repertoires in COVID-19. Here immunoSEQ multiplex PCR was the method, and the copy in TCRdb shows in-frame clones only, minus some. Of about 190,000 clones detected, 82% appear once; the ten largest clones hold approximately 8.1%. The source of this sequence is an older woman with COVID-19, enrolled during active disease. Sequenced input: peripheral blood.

The CDR3: CASSPVGRSSGNTIYF. As DNA, the CDR3 is TGTGCCAGCAGCCCAGTGGGCAGAAGCTCTGGAAACACCATATATTTT. The chain has TRBV9 and TRBJ1-3; D call uncertain. This CDR3 is 16 amino acids long. Trimming took off 4 bases at V and 0 bases at J, with 14 bases between the two ends. CDR1 is SGDLS and CDR2 is YYNGEE in the germline V gene.